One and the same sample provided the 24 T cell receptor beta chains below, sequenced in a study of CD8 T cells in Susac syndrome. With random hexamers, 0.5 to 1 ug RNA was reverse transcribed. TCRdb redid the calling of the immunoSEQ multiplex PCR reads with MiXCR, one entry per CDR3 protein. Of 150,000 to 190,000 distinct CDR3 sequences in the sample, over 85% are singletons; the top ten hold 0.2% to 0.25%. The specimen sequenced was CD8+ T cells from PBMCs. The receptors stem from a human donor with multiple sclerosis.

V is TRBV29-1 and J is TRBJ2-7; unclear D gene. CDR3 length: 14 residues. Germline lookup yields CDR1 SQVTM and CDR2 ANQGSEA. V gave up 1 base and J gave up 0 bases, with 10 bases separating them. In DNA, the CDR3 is TGCAGCGTTGAAGGCGACACGAGCTCCTACGAGCAGTACTTC. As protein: CSVEGDTSSYEQYF.

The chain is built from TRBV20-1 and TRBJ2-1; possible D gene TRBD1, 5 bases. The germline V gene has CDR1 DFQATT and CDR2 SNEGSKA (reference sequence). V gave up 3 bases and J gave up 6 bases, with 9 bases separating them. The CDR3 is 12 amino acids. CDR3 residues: CSASDSFNEQFF. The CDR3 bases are TGCAGTGCTAGTGACAGTTTCAATGAGCAGTTCTTC.

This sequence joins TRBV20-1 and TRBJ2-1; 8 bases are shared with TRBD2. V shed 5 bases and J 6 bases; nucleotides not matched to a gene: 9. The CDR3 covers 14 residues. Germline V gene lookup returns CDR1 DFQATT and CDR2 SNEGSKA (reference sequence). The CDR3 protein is CSAATGGPGNEQFF. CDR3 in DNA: TGCAGTGCTGCTACGGGGGGGCCGGGCAATGAGCAGTTCTTC.

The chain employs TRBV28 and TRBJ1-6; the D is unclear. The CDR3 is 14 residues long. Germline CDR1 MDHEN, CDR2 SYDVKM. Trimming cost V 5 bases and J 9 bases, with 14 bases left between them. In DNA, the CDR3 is TGTGCCAGCAGTCCCCAAGACCGCACTTCACCCCTCCACTTT. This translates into CASSPQDRTSPLHF.

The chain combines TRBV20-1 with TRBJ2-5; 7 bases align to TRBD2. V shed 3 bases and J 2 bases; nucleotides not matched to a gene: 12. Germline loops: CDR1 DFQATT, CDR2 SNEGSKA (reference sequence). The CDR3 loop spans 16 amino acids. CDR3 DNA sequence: TGCAGTGCTAGTCGTCGGGACCTGGGGGGGCAAGAGACCCAGTACTTC. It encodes CSASRRDLGGQETQYF.

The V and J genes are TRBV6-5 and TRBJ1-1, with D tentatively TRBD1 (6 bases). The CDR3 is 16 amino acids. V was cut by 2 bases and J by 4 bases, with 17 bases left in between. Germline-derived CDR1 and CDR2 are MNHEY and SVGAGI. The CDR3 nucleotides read TGTGCCAGCAGTTACGGGCAGGATAAGGGGGTCACTGAAGCTTTCTTT. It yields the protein CASSYGQDKGVTEAFF.

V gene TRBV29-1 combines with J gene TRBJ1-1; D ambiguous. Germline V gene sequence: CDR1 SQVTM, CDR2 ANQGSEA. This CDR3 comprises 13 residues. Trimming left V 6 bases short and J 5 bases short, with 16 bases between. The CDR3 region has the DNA TGCAGCGTCCCTTCGATGGGTGCGACTGAAGCTTTCTTT. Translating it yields CSVPSMGATEAFF.

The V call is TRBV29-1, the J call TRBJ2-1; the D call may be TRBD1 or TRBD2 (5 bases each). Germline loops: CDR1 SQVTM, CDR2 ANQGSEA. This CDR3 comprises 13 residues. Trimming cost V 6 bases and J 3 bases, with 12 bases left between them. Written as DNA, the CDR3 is TGCAGCGTCCGGGACGGGGACTACAATGAGCAGTTCTTC. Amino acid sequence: CSVRDGDYNEQFF.

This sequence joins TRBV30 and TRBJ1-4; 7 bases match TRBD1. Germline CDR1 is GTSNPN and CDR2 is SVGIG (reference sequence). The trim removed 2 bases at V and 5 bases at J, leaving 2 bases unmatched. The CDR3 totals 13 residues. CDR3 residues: CAWSLQGNEKLFF. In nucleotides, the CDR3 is TGTGCCTGGAGTTTACAGGGGAATGAAAAACTGTTTTTT.

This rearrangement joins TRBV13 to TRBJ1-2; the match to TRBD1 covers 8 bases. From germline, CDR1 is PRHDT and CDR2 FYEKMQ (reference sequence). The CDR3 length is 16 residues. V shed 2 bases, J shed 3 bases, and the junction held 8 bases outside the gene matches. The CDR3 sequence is CASSLLGQGADYGYTF. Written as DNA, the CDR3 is TGTGCCAGCAGCTTATTGGGGCAGGGGGCTGACTATGGCTACACCTTC.

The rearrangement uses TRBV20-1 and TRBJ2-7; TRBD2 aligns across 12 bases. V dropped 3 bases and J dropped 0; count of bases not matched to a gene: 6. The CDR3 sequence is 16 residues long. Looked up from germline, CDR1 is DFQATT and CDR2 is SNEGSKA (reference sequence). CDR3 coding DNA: TGCAGTGCTAGTAAGGGACTAGCGGGTTTCTCCTACGAGCAGTACTTC. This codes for CSASKGLAGFSYEQYF.

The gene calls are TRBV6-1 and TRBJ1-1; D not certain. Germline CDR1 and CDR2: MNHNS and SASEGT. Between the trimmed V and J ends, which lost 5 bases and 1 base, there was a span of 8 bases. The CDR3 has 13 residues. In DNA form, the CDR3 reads TGTGCCAGCAGTATAGGTGCGAACACTGAAGCTTTCTTT. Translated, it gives CASSIGANTEAFF.

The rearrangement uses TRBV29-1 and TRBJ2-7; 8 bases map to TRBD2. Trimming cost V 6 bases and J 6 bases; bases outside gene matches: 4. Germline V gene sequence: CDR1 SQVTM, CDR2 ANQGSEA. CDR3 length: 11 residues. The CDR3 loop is CSVGGGTEQYF. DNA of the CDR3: TGCAGCGTCGGGGGGGGGACCGAGCAGTACTTC.

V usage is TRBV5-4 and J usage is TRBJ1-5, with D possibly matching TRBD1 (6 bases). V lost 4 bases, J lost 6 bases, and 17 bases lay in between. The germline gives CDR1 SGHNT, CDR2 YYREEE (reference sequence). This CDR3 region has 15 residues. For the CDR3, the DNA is TGTGCCAGCAGCCACGATAGACAGGCCGTTCAGCCCCAGCATTTT. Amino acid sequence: CASSHDRQAVQPQHF.

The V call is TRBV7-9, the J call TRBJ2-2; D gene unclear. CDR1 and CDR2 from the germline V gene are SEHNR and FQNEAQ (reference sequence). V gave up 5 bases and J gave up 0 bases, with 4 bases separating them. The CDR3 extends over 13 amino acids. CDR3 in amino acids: CASSKPNTGELFF. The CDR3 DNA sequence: TGTGCCAGCAGCAAACCGAACACCGGGGAGCTGTTTTTT.

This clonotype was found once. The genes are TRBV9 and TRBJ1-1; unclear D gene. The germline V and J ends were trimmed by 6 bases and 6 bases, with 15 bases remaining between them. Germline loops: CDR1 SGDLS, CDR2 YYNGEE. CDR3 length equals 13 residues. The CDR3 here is CASNSEGSAEAFF. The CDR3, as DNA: TGTGCCAGCAACTCTGAAGGGAGCGCTGAAGCTTTCTTT.

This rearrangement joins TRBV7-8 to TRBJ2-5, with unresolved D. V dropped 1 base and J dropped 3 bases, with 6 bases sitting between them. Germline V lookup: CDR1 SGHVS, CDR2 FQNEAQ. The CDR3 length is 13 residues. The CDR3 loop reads CASSLDREETQYF. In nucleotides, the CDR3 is TGTGCCAGCAGCTTAGATAGGGAAGAGACCCAGTACTTC.

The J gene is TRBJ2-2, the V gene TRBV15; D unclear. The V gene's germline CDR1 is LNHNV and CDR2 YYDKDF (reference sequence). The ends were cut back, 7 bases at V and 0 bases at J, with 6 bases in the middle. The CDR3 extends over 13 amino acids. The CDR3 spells CATNQANTGELFF. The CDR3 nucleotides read TGTGCCACCAACCAAGCGAACACCGGGGAGCTGTTTTTT.

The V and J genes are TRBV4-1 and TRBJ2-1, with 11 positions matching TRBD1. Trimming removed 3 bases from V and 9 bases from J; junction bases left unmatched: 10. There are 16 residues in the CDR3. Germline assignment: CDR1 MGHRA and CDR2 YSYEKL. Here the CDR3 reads CASSHVIGTGGSEQFF. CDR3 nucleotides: TGCGCCAGCAGCCATGTTATTGGGACAGGGGGTAGTGAGCAGTTCTTC.

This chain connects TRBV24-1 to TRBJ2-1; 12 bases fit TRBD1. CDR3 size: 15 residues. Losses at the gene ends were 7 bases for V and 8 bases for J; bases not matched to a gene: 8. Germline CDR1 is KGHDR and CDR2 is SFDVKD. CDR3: CATSDRDRGHDEQFF. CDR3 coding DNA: TGTGCCACCAGCGACCGGGACAGGGGGCACGATGAGCAGTTCTTC.

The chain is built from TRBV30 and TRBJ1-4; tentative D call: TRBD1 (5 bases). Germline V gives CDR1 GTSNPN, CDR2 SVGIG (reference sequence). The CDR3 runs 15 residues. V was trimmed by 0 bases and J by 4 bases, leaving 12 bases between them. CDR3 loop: CAWSVGQQFNEKLFF. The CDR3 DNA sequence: TGTGCCTGGAGTGTTGGACAACAATTTAATGAAAAACTGTTTTTT.

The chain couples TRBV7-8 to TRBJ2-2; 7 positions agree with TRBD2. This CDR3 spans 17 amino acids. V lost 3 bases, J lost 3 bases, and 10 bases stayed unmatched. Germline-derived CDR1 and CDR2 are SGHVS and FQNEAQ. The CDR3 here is CASSLRFGREHTGELFF. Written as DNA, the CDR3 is TGTGCCAGCAGCTTGCGCTTTGGGCGGGAGCACACCGGGGAGCTGTTTTTT.

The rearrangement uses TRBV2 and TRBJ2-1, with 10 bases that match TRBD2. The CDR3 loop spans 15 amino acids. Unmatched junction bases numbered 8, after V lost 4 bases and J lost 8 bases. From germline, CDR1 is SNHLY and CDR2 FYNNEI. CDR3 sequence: CASSAERGGLDEQFF. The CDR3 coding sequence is TGTGCCAGCAGTGCCGAGCGGGGGGGCCTAGATGAGCAGTTCTTC. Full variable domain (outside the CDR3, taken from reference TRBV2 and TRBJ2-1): EPEVTQTPSHQVTQMGQEVILRCVPISNHLYFYWYRQILGQKVEFLVSFYNNEISEKSEIFDDQFSVERPDGSNFTLKIRSTKLEDSAMYFCASSAERGGLDEQFFGPGTRLTVL.

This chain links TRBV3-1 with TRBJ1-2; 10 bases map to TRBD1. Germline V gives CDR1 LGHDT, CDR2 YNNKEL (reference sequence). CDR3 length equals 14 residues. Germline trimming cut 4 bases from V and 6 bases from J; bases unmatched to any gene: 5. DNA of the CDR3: TGTGCCAGCAGCCCAAGACAGGGGGCGCATGGCTACACCTTC. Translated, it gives CASSPRQGAHGYTF.